This T cell receptor beta chain is drawn from a study of CD8 T cells in Susac syndrome. CDR1 and CDR2 from the germline V gene are KGHSH and LQKENI. The CDR3 consists of 15 residues. Trimming stripped 0 bases from V and 5 bases from J, with 14 bases between. Random hexamers were used to reverse transcribe an amount of about 0.45 to 1 ug RNA. Each CDR3 protein is one row after TCRdb ran MiXCR on the immunoSEQ multiplex PCR reads. The table has around 160,000 distinct CDR3 sequences, around 96% seen once. Sequencing used CD4+ T cells from PBMCs. The chain recombines TRBV18 with TRBJ2-7, with D perhaps TRBD1 or TRBD2 (6 bases each). The TCR comes from a human donor in good health. CDR3 DNA: TGTGCCAGCTCACCACCGACTAGGGGGGTTGACGAGCAGTACTTC. Its translation: CASSPPTRGVDEQYF.